Each of the 26 T cell receptor beta chains below was sequenced from the same sample in a study of cytomegalovirus exposure and HLA in healthy donors. In the PCR, 60 Vbeta and 13 Jbeta primers were used. Produced via immunoSEQ multiplex PCR; TCRdb's table is partial and in-frame only. Of roughly 110,000 clones listed, roughly 77% were seen once; the top ten hold approximately 2.4%. Material: PBMCs. The receptors were gathered from a man in his forties or fifties in good health and CMV-seronegative.

The J gene is TRBJ1-2, the V gene TRBV2; D remains ambiguous. The CDR3 is 12 residues long. Germline loops: CDR1 SNHLY, CDR2 FYNNEI. The V gene lost 5 bases and the J gene lost 4 bases, with 8 bases spanning the gap. The CDR3 region has the DNA TGTGCCAGCAGTCAGGAGGCCTATGGCTACACCTTC. Its protein is CASSQEAYGYTF.

This clone was detected only once. This sequence joins TRBV7-4 and TRBJ2-7, with a tentative D call TRBD1 (5 bases). The V and J ends lost 5 bases and 6 bases respectively, with 17 bases between them. The germline CDR1 and CDR2 sequences are SGHVT and SQSDAQ. CDR3 length equals 14 residues. The CDR3 sequence: CASSGDRPPPEQYF. The CDR3 coding sequence is TGTGCCAGCAGCGGCGACAGACCCCCTCCCGAGCAGTACTTC.

This chain's CDR3 is CASSSGQGTLSLFF. CDR3 sequence (DNA): TGTGCCAGCAGCTCGGGACAGGGCACTCTGAGTCTCTTCTTC. The chain is built from TRBV7-9 and TRBJ2-1, with 9 bases aligning to TRBD1. V gave up 4 bases and J gave up 16 bases; unmatched junction bases: 14. Germline V gives CDR1 SEHNR, CDR2 FQNEAQ (reference sequence). The CDR3 has 14 amino acids.

This clone appeared a few times. This sequence joins TRBV5-4 and TRBJ2-7; a possible D gene is TRBD2 (7 bases). This CDR3 is built from 14 residues. Trimming left V 3 bases short and J 0 bases short, with 10 bases between. In germline, CDR1 is SGHNT, CDR2 YYREEE (reference sequence). In DNA form, the CDR3 reads TGTGCCAGCAGCTACGGGGGGCGCTCCTACGAGCAGTACTTC. This gives the protein CASSYGGRSYEQYF.

This clone was observed a handful of times. The chain combines TRBV15 with TRBJ1-1; possibly TRBD1 for D (6 bases). With 1 base removed from V and 5 bases from J, the gap between germline ends came to 23 bases. This CDR3 comprises 18 residues. Germline V gene lookup returns CDR1 LNHNV and CDR2 YYDKDF (reference sequence). The DNA for the CDR3 is TGTGCCACCAGCAGAGGCACGTCCCAGGGGAGAGAGGAAACTGAAGCTTTCTTT. Amino acids: CATSRGTSQGREETEAFF.

This clone was seen a few times. The chain employs TRBV15 and TRBJ2-2, with TRBD2 matching 9 bases. Germline assignment: CDR1 LNHNV and CDR2 YYDKDF (reference sequence). J was trimmed by 6 bases and V by 4 bases; bases with no gene match: 3. The CDR3 has 14 amino acids. The CDR3 bases are TGTGCCACCAGCATTCTAGCGGGGTCCGGGGAGCTGTTTTTT. This encodes CATSILAGSGELFF.

The CDR3 sequence: CASSALGQRSGNTIYF. CDR3 nucleotide sequence: TGTGCCAGCAGTGCCCTGGGACAGCGCTCTGGAAACACCATATATTTT. The rearrangement joins TRBV25-1 to TRBJ1-3; 7 nucleotides align to TRBD1. The V segment lost 4 bases and the J segment 0 bases; nucleotides outside the gene matches: 6. In germline, CDR1 is MGHDK, CDR2 SYGVNS. This CDR3 region has 16 residues.

V usage is TRBV14 and J usage is TRBJ1-1; D might be TRBD1 (6 bases). CDR3 length: 13 amino acids. From germline, CDR1 is SGHDN and CDR2 FVKESK. Trimming removed 4 bases from V and 5 bases from J, with 11 bases in between. The CDR3 here is CASSPGVRTEAFF. Written as DNA, the CDR3 is TGTGCCAGCAGCCCAGGGGTTAGGACTGAAGCTTTCTTT.

Notes on this clone: The identical CDR3 is also encoded by other nucleotide sequences in the sample. The rearrangement joins TRBV7-9 to TRBJ1-1, with D hard to call. V was shortened by 0 bases and J by 4 bases, with 18 bases between the two germline ends. The CDR3 extends over 17 amino acids. Germline-derived CDR1 and CDR2 are SEHNR and FQNEAQ (reference sequence). This CDR3 is CASSLAMAQVVGTEAFF. The CDR3 region has the DNA TGTGCCAGCAGCTTAGCGATGGCCCAGGTGGTGGGCACTGAAGCTTTCTTT.

The genes are TRBV6-5 and TRBJ1-1; TRBD1 is a possible D gene (5 bases). V was cut by 1 base and J by 6 bases, with 6 bases left in between. In germline, CDR1 is MNHEY, CDR2 SVGAGI. The CDR3 sequence is 12 residues long. The CDR3 protein is CASSYWDSEAFF. The CDR3 nucleotides read TGTGCCAGCAGTTACTGGGACTCTGAAGCTTTCTTT.

V and J are TRBV9 and TRBJ2-3; 7 nucleotides match TRBD1. J was trimmed by 0 bases and V by 3 bases; bases with no gene match: 4. Germline lookup yields CDR1 SGDLS and CDR2 YYNGEE. This CDR3 is built from 15 residues. CDR3 residues: CASSAPGGSTDTQYF. CDR3 nucleotide sequence: TGTGCCAGCAGCGCCCCAGGGGGTAGCACAGATACGCAGTATTTT.

This clone was seen only a few times. This sequence joins TRBV21-1 and TRBJ2-3; the table's D call TRBD2 went unverified against the DNA. TRBV21-1 is designated a pseudogene. The CDR3 totals 15 residues. The CDR3 bases are TGTGCCAGCAGCAAATCGGGGGGTTACACAGATACGCAGTATTTT. Translation gives CASSKSGGYTDTQYF.

To note about this clone: Other DNA sequences in this specimen translate into the identical CDR3. J is TRBJ2-3 and V is TRBV5-1, with TRBD1 identical over 9 bases. The CDR3 consists of 16 residues. Germline V gene lookup returns CDR1 SGHRS and CDR2 YFSETQ. The trim removed 5 bases at V and 0 bases at J, leaving 7 bases unmatched. The CDR3 DNA sequence: TGCGCCAGCAGTGGGGGACAGGGATTTAGCACAGATACGCAGTATTTT. This encodes CASSGGQGFSTDTQYF.

This CDR3 reads CASIPRQGNTEAFF. In nucleotides, the CDR3 is TGTGCCAGTATTCCCCGACAGGGGAACACTGAAGCTTTCTTT. The chain joins TRBV19 to TRBJ1-1, with 7 bases matching TRBD1. Germline V gene lookup returns CDR1 LNHDA and CDR2 SQIVND (reference sequence). With 7 bases clipped from V and 1 base from J, the junction kept 6 bases outside the gene matches. The CDR3 is 14 amino acids.

This rearrangement joins TRBV7-3 to TRBJ2-1; 7 bases match TRBD1. Looked up from germline, CDR1 is SGHTA and CDR2 is FQGTGA. Trimming removed 2 bases from V and 13 bases from J; junction bases left unmatched: 11. The CDR3 runs to 14 residues. CDR3 sequence: CASSLSQGRSPQFF. The CDR3 DNA reads TGTGCCAGCAGCTTATCACAGGGGCGGTCTCCACAGTTCTTC.

The chain uses TRBV7-6 and TRBJ2-2; D is undetermined. The CDR3 has 15 residues. Germline CDR1 SGHVS, CDR2 FNYEAQ. With 2 bases removed from V and 3 bases from J, the gap between germline ends came to 10 bases. CDR3 sequence reads: CASSLTSLYTGELFF. The DNA of the CDR3 is TGTGCCAGCAGCTTAACAAGTCTTTACACCGGGGAGCTGTTTTTT.

In its sample, this clone was seen a few times. The chain carries TRBV5-6 and TRBJ2-2; D might be TRBD2 (6 bases). V gave up 4 bases and J gave up 0 bases, with 10 bases separating them. The CDR3 loop spans 15 amino acids. The germline V gene encodes CDR1 SGHDT and CDR2 YYEEEE. The CDR3 sequence is CASSAGPANTGELFF. CDR3 bases: TGTGCCAGCAGCGCGGGACCGGCGAACACCGGGGAGCTGTTTTTT.

This chain joins TRBV28 and TRBJ2-7; tentative D call: TRBD2 (6 bases). Germline V gene sequence: CDR1 MDHEN, CDR2 SYDVKM. The CDR3 consists of 14 residues. Trimming removed 6 bases at V and 0 bases at J, with 12 bases between. The CDR3 DNA sequence: TGTGCCAGCAGGGGGGGTGTGGTCTCCTACGAGCAGTACTTC. Its translation: CASRGGVVSYEQYF.

The chain employs TRBV5-5 and TRBJ1-5; the D is unclear. The ends were cut back, 2 bases at V and 7 bases at J, with 10 bases in the middle. Germline V gives CDR1 SGHKS, CDR2 YYEKEE (reference sequence). CDR3 length equals 13 residues. The CDR3 DNA follows: TGTGCCAGCAGCTTAGAAGGTAGCCAGCCCCAGCATTTT. Its translation: CASSLEGSQPQHF.

The chain joins TRBV7-9 to TRBJ2-7, with D possibly matching TRBD2 (5 bases). With 5 bases removed from V and 2 bases from J, the gap between germline ends came to 16 bases. Germline lookup yields CDR1 SEHNR and CDR2 FQNEAQ (reference sequence). The length of the CDR3 is 15 residues. This CDR3 reads CASSPGRESTYEQYF. CDR3 DNA: TGTGCCAGCAGCCCAGGCCGGGAATCGACCTACGAGCAGTACTTC.

This clone has only one observation. The J gene is TRBJ1-3, the V gene TRBV6-6; D not certain. The V gene lost 2 bases and the J gene lost 0 bases, with 11 bases spanning the gap. Per germline, CDR1 MNHNY and CDR2 SVGAGI (reference sequence). CDR3 length equals 16 residues. CDR3 loop: CASSYGPGDSGNTIYF. CDR3 coding DNA: TGTGCCAGCAGTTACGGCCCAGGCGACTCTGGAAACACCATATATTTT.

V gene TRBV2 combines with J gene TRBJ1-2, with D possibly TRBD1 on 5 matching bases. Looked up from germline, CDR1 is SNHLY and CDR2 is FYNNEI. There are 10 residues in the CDR3. The V end lost 8 bases, the J end lost 8 bases, and 9 bases lay between the germline ends. The CDR3 region is CASAGFGYTF. DNA of the CDR3: TGTGCCAGCGCAGGGTTCGGCTACACCTTC. Together with reference TRBV2 and TRBJ1-2, the CDR3 gives the full variable domain: EPEVTQTPSHQVTQMGQEVILRCVPISNHLYFYWYRQILGQKVEFLVSFYNNEISEKSEIFDDQFSVERPDGSNFTLKIRSTKLEDSAMYFCASAGFGYTFGSGTRLTVV.

This chain uses TRBV15 with TRBJ2-7, with 7 bases that match TRBD1. This CDR3 comprises 16 residues. V lost 4 bases and J lost 1; bases outside the gene matches: 10. Germline assignment: CDR1 LNHNV and CDR2 YYDKDF (reference sequence). DNA of the CDR3: TGTGCCACCAGCACCAGATCACAGGGGTATTCCTACGAGCAGTACTTC. Amino acid sequence: CATSTRSQGYSYEQYF.

This clone was observed a handful of times. Here the CDR3 DNA reads TGCGCCAGCAGCCCATCTAGCGGGGCCTACGAGCAGTACTTC. It encodes CASSPSSGAYEQYF. The genes are TRBV5-1 and TRBJ2-7, with TRBD2 matching 9 bases. CDR3 length: 14 residues. V lost 4 bases and J lost 2; bases outside the gene matches: 4. The germline V gene has CDR1 SGHRS and CDR2 YFSETQ.

The chain combines TRBV7-9 with TRBJ2-7, with D hard to call. V was pared by 5 bases and J by 6 bases, with 14 bases between. Germline CDR1 is SEHNR and CDR2 is FQNEAQ (reference sequence). The CDR3 is made up of 13 amino acids. The CDR3 sequence is CASSALPQIEQYF. CDR3 DNA sequence: TGTGCCAGCAGCGCCCTCCCACAGATCGAGCAGTACTTC.

The rearrangement uses TRBV27 and TRBJ2-2, with TRBD2 identical over 16 bases. Germline V gives CDR1 MNHEY, CDR2 SMNVEV (reference sequence). Germline trimming cut 5 bases from V and 7 bases from J; bases unmatched to any gene: 7. This CDR3 is 17 amino acids long. The CDR3 protein is CASSPPGLAGGVGELFF. For the CDR3, the DNA is TGTGCCAGCAGTCCTCCGGGACTAGCGGGGGGGGTCGGGGAGCTGTTTTTT.